The 14 T cell receptor beta chains presented below share a single source sample, sequenced in a study of T cell responses to AZD1222 COVID-19 vaccine. Assay: immunoSEQ multiplex PCR; the TCRdb copy retains only in-frame clones and omits some. The sample holds 150,000 to 200,000 clones, roughly 92% seen once. This material consisted of peripheral blood, taken 28 days after the second dose of the MenACWY control vaccine. Receptors originate from an adult who received the MenACWY meningococcal vaccine as a control.

The genes are TRBV10-2 and TRBJ1-1; TRBD1 might be the D (6 bases). CDR1 WSHSY and CDR2 SAAADI come from the germline V gene. CDR3 length: 14 amino acids. The V gene lost 5 bases and the J gene lost 4 bases, with 14 bases spanning the gap. DNA of the CDR3: TGCGCCAGCAGTTATGCAGGGGATGGCACTGAAGCTTTCTTT. Protein: CASSYAGDGTEAFF.

V usage is TRBV25-1 and J usage is TRBJ1-6; 10 bases match TRBD1. This CDR3 region has 15 residues. V lost 5 bases to trimming and J lost 7 bases; unmatched junction nucleotides: 5. Germline V gives CDR1 MGHDK, CDR2 SYGVNS. CDR3 DNA sequence: TGTGCCAGCAGTCCCCGGACAGGGGGAAATTCACCCCTCCACTTT. It codes for CASSPRTGGNSPLHF.

The chain links TRBV3-1 (or the pseudogene TRBV3-2) to TRBJ2-5; TRBD2 is a possible D gene (5 bases). CDR1 and CDR2 from the germline V gene are LGHDT and YNNKEL (reference sequence). The CDR3 runs 13 residues. Trimming stripped 5 bases from V and 7 bases from J, with 14 bases between. In DNA form, the CDR3 reads TGTGCCAGCAGCAAATGGGGAGAAGGGACCCAGTACTTC. This encodes CASSKWGEGTQYF.

This clone occurred once. At the DNA level, this CDR3 is encoded by other sequences in the same sample as well. This chain connects TRBV27 to TRBJ2-1; D might be TRBD1 (5 bases). CDR3 length equals 13 residues. The germline CDR1 and CDR2 sequences are MNHEY and SMNVEV (reference sequence). V shed 2 bases and J shed 7 bases, with 9 bases lying between them. CDR3 in amino acids: CASSLGQGNEQFF. CDR3 nucleotides: TGTGCCAGCAGTTTAGGGCAGGGTAATGAGCAGTTCTTC.

V and J are TRBV28 and TRBJ2-7, with 7 bases lining up with TRBD2. The CDR3 has 15 residues. CDR1 is MDHEN, CDR2 SYDVKM, per germline. V was clipped by 7 bases and J by 1 base; unmatched bases: 10. CDR3 in amino acids: CASTKGPGGSYEQYF. The CDR3 coding sequence is TGTGCCAGCACGAAGGGTCCGGGAGGTTCCTACGAGCAGTACTTC.

This clone is a singleton in its sample. The chain has TRBV27 and TRBJ2-3; D possibly matches TRBD1 or TRBD2 (5 bases each). The length of the CDR3 is 15 residues. V was pared by 7 bases and J by 1 base, with 15 bases between. Germline V CDR1 and CDR2: MNHEY, SMNVEV (reference sequence). CDR3: CASTQGDPRTDTQYF. As DNA, the CDR3 is TGTGCCAGCACCCAGGGAGACCCCCGCACAGATACGCAGTATTTT.

The genes are TRBV12-3 or TRBV12-4 and TRBJ1-2, with no clear D. V lost 10 bases, J lost 4 bases, and 13 bases lay in between. CDR3 length: 12 residues. The CDR3 DNA follows: TGTGCCACCCGCAGCGGTGGCTATGGCTACACCTTC. Translated: CATRSGGYGYTF.

This chain connects TRBV27 to TRBJ2-7; a weak D match, TRBD2 (6 bases). This CDR3 is built from 15 residues. Trimming left V 0 bases short and J 0 bases short, with 9 bases between. Germline V gene data show CDR1 as MNHEY and CDR2 as SMNVEV (reference sequence). CDR3 bases: TGTGCCAGCAGTTTATCGGGCGGGAACTCCTACGAGCAGTACTTC. Its protein is CASSLSGGNSYEQYF.

This chain joins TRBV6-5 and TRBJ2-1; 9 bases align to TRBD1. CDR1 MNHEY and CDR2 SVGAGI come from the germline V gene. Trimming removed 2 bases from V and 4 bases from J; junction bases left unmatched: 3. The CDR3 runs 15 residues. This chain's CDR3 is CASSYGGTGYNEQFF. CDR3 coding DNA: TGTGCCAGCAGTTACGGGGGGACAGGGTACAATGAGCAGTTCTTC.

The V call is TRBV30, the J call TRBJ1-6; D not resolved. The germline CDR1 and CDR2 sequences are GTSNPN and SVGIG (reference sequence). Trimming removed 4 bases from V and 10 bases from J, with 14 bases in between. CDR3 length equals 13 residues. In DNA, the CDR3 is TGTGCCTGGAAATGGAACTTAGGATCACCCCTCCACTTT. Amino acid sequence: CAWKWNLGSPLHF.

This clone occurred a few times. The rearrangement uses TRBV3-1 (or the pseudogene TRBV3-2) and TRBJ2-1; 9 bases fit TRBD2. CDR3 length: 14 amino acids. The germline V gene has CDR1 LGHDT and CDR2 YNNKEL (reference sequence). With 3 bases clipped from V and 11 bases from J, the junction kept 8 bases outside the gene matches. As DNA, the CDR3 is TGTGCCAGCAGCCAGGAGACTAGCGGTACGCAGCAGTTCTTC. This gives the protein CASSQETSGTQQFF.

This chain joins TRBV7-3 and TRBJ1-1, with TRBD1 as a possible D gene (6 bases). V gave up 4 bases and J gave up 1 base, with 13 bases separating them. CDR3 size: 15 residues. Looked up from germline, CDR1 is SGHTA and CDR2 is FQGTGA. CDR3 DNA: TGTGCCAGCAGCTCGACGACAGGTCCGAACACTGAAGCTTTCTTT. Translated, it gives CASSSTTGPNTEAFF.

This chain connects TRBV11-2 to TRBJ2-1; unclear D gene. The ends were cut back, 5 bases at V and 0 bases at J, with 11 bases in the middle. The germline CDR1 and CDR2 sequences are SGHAT and FQNNGV. The CDR3 has 15 residues. The CDR3 loop is CASSPRLSSYNEQFF. The CDR3 DNA sequence: TGTGCCAGCAGCCCAAGACTTAGCTCCTACAATGAGCAGTTCTTC.

This clone was seen a handful of times. The chain has TRBV9 and TRBJ1-1; 11 positions match TRBD1. Germline assignment: CDR1 SGDLS and CDR2 YYNGEE. There are 14 residues in the CDR3. Losses at the gene ends were 4 bases for V and 5 bases for J; bases not matched to a gene: 4. CDR3: CASSTGQGATEAFF. The CDR3 region has the DNA TGTGCCAGCAGCACCGGACAGGGGGCAACTGAAGCTTTCTTT.